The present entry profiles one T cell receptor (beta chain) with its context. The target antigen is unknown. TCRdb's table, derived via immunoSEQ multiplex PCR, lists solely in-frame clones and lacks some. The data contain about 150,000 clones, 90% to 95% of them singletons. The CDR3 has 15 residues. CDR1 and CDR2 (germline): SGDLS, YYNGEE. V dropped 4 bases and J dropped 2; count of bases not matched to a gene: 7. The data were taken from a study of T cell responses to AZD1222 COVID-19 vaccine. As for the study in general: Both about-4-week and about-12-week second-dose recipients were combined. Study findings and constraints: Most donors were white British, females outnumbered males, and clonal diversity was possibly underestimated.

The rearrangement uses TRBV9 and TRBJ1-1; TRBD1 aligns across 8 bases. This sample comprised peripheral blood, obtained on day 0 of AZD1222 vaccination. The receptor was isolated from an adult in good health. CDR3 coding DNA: TGTGCCAGCAGCTTTGGGACAGGAACTAACACTGAAGCTTTCTTT. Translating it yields CASSFGTGTNTEAFF.